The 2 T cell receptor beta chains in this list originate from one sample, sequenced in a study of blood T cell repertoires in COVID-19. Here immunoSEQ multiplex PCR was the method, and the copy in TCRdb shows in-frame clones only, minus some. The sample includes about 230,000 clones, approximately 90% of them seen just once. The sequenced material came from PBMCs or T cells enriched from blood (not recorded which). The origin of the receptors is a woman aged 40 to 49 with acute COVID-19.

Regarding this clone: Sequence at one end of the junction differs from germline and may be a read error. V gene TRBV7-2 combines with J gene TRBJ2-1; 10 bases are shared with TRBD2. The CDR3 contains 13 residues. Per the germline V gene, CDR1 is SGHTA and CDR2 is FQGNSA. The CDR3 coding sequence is TGTGCCAGCAGCCTAGCGGGAGTCAATGAGCAGTTCTTC. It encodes CASSLAGVNEQFF.

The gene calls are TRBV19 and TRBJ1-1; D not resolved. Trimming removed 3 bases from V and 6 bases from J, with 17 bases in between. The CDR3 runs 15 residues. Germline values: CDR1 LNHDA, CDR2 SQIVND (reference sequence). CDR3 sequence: CASSIPSPSVSEAFF. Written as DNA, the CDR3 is TGTGCCAGTAGTATTCCGTCCCCGAGCGTCTCTGAAGCTTTCTTT.